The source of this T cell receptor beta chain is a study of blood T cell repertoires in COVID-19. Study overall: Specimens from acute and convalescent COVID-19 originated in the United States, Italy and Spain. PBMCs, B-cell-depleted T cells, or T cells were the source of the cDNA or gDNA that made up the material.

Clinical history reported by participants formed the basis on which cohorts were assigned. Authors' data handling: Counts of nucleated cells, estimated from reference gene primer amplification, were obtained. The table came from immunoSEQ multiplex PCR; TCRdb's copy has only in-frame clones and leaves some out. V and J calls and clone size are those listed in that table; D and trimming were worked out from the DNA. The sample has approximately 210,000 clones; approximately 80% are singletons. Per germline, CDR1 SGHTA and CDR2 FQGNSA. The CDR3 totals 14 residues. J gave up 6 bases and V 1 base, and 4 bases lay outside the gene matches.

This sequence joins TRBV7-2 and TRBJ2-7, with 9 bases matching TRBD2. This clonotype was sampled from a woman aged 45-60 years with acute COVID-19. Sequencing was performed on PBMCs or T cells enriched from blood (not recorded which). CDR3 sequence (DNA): TGTGCCAGCAGCTTAGGGACTAGCGTTGGCGAGCAGTACTTC. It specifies CASSLGTSVGEQYF.